The rows below give T cell receptor beta chains drawn from one sample of a study of cytomegalovirus exposure and HLA in healthy donors. The repertoire was sequenced with immunoSEQ multiplex PCR; TCRdb's copy has only in-frame clones and lacks some. Here the sample spans under 200,000 clones, more than 70% being singletons. Specimen: PBMCs. These receptors originate from a boy between 10 and 17 years old in good health and CMV-seronegative. Both conserved end residues are part of each CDR3. The D gene is left open where the match is weak. Part of the rows lack a size; the others show once, few, many or a class for expanded clones.

j_call | cdr3_length | v_call | clone_size | d_call | cdr3_nt | cdr3_aa
TRBJ1-2 | 11 | TRBV29-1 | NA | TRBD1 | TGCAGCGTTGGACAGGGGGTTGGCTACACCTTC | CSVGQGVGYTF
TRBJ2-7 | 15 | TRBV11-1 | NA | TRBD1 | TGTGCCAGCAGTCCAGACAGGGGGGTATTTTACGAGCAGTACTTC | CASSPDRGVFYEQYF
TRBJ1-3 | 17 | TRBV13 | NA | TRBD1 | TGTGCCAGCAGCACCGGGACAGGGAGTCTCTCTGGAAACACCATATATTTT | CASSTGTGSLSGNTIYF
TRBJ1-5 | 14 | TRBV7-2 | once | NA | TGTGCCAGCAGCTTAACAGGTAGCAATCAGCCCCAGCATTTT | CASSLTGSNQPQHF
TRBJ2-7 | 13 | TRBV30 | NA | TRBD1 | TGTGCCTGGACCAGGACAGGCTCCTACGAGCAGTACTTC | CAWTRTGSYEQYF
TRBJ1-5 | 14 | TRBV7-8 | NA | NA | TGTGCCAGCGCATGGGGAGGGGCCAATCAGCCCCAGCATTTT | CASAWGGANQPQHF
TRBJ2-3 | 13 | TRBV10-3 | once | NA | TGTGCCATCACAACGCAGGGCACAGATACGCAGTATTTT | CAITTQGTDTQYF
TRBJ1-5 | 16 | TRBV19 | once | TRBD1 | TGTGCCAGTAGGGAGACAGGGCCTCTCCTCGGTCAGCCCCAGCATTTT | CASRETGPLLGQPQHF
TRBJ1-2 | 12 | TRBV5-6 | NA | TRBD1 | TGTGCCAGCAGGGGGGACAGGGCCGCGTGGACCTTC | CASRGDRAAWTF
TRBJ1-2 | 12 | TRBV11-2 | few | NA | TGTGCCAGCAGCTTAGTCCGGTATAGCTACACCTTC | CASSLVRYSYTF
TRBJ2-1 | 17 | TRBV7-8 | NA | TRBD2 | TGTGCCAGCAGCTTAGATGAGTTCCTAGCGGGATTGAATGAGCAGTTCTTC | CASSLDEFLAGLNEQFF
TRBJ1-5 | 17 | TRBV25-1 | NA | TRBD1 | TGTGCCAGCAGTGAAGAGACAGGGGGCCCTTTTCGGCAGCCCCAGCATTTT | CASSEETGGPFRQPQHF
TRBJ2-1 | 20 | TRBV27 | NA | TRBD2 | TGTGCCAGCAGAACCTACAGGACTAGCGGGGACGAAAAAACCTACAATGAGCAGTTCTTC | CASRTYRTSGDEKTYNEQFF
TRBJ2-5 | 13 | TRBV9 | NA | TRBD1 | TGTGCCAGCGCCCGGGACAGGGCGGAGACCCAGTACTTC | CASARDRAETQYF
TRBJ2-1 | 15 | TRBV9 | once | TRBD2 | TGTGCCAGCAGCCAAAGCGGGGGGGCACACAATGAGCAGTTCTTC | CASSQSGGAHNEQFF
TRBJ2-7 | 16 | TRBV27 | NA | NA | TGTGCCAGCAGTCACCTCCAAGCGGGCCTAAGCTACGAGCAGTACTTC | CASSHLQAGLSYEQYF
TRBJ2-7 | 16 | TRBV7-6 | NA | TRBD1 | TGTGCCAGCAGCTTAGTGCCGCAGGGGGCTTGGTACGAGCAGTACTTC | CASSLVPQGAWYEQYF
TRBJ2-1 | 16 | TRBV6-5 | NA | TRBD2 | TGTGCCAGCAGTTACCGTTCTAGCGGGGCCTACAATGAGCAGTTCTTC | CASSYRSSGAYNEQFF
TRBJ2-2 | 13 | TRBV29-1 | NA | NA | TGCAGCGTTCGTCCCGGGAACCCCGGGGAGCTGTTTTTT | CSVRPGNPGELFF
TRBJ1-5 | 14 | TRBV5-6 | few | NA | TGTGCCAGCAGCTTGGTTTCAGAATATCAGCCCCAGCATTTT | CASSLVSEYQPQHF
TRBJ2-5 | 16 | TRBV5-1 | NA | TRBD1 | TGCGCCAGCAGCTTGGGGCAGGGGGCGCGGATGGAGACCCAGTACTTC | CASSLGQGARMETQYF
TRBJ2-1 | 15 | TRBV10-3 | few | NA | TGTGCCATCAGTGAGTTGGAGAGGGACTACAATGAGCAGTTCTTC | CAISELERDYNEQFF
TRBJ2-4 | 16 | TRBV27 | NA | NA | TGTGCCAGCAGTTTATCGCCCAAAGGCGGTGGTAACATTCAGTACTTC | CASSLSPKGGGNIQYF
TRBJ1-2 | 14 | TRBV29-1 | NA | NA | TGCAGCGTTGGCATCGCCGGGACTCTCTATGGCTACACCTTC | CSVGIAGTLYGYTF
TRBJ1-2 | 13 | TRBV6-5 | NA | NA | TGTGCCAGCAGCGTCGGGTTTAACTATGGCTACACCTTC | CASSVGFNYGYTF
TRBJ1-4 | 13 | TRBV25-1 | NA | TRBD1 | TGTGCCAGCCTAAGGCACAGGGGAGGAAAACTGTTTTTT | CASLRHRGGKLFF
TRBJ2-3 | 17 | TRBV9 | few | TRBD2 | TGTGCCAGCAGCGTGGACGCCGCGGGAGGGCTCACAGATACGCAGTATTTT | CASSVDAAGGLTDTQYF
TRBJ1-3 | 16 | TRBV5-6 | NA | NA | TGTGCCAGCAGCTTCCTACAGGTTACCTCTGGAAACACCATATATTTT | CASSFLQVTSGNTIYF
TRBJ2-7 | 14 | TRBV9 | NA | NA | TGTGCCAGCAGCGTAGGGAGTAGGCCCCACGAGCAGTACTTC | CASSVGSRPHEQYF
TRBJ1-1 | 14 | TRBV6-5 | once | NA | TGTGCCAGCAGTCCACCAACAGGGTTAACTGAAGCTTTCTTT | CASSPPTGLTEAFF
TRBJ2-2 | 16 | TRBV19 | NA | TRBD2 | TGTGCCAGTAGTCCCCGGACTAGCAGAAACACCGGGGAGCTGTTTTTT | CASSPRTSRNTGELFF